Detailed here is one TCR beta chain. The antigen is unknown. The CDR3 runs 16 residues. V was pared by 3 bases and J by 3 bases, with 7 bases of the junction left unmatched. Germline V gene data show CDR1 as SGDLS and CDR2 as YYNGEE. Assay: immunoSEQ multiplex PCR; the TCRdb copy retains only in-frame clones and omits some. The sample shows 25,000 to 30,000 clones, 80% to 90% of them seen only once. This sample is part of a study of tumor-infiltrating lymphocytes in localized non-small cell lung cancer. Overall study results and limits: Different pieces of the same tissue were used for each assay.

This chain joins TRBV9 and TRBJ2-1; 9 bases match TRBD2. The receptor comes from a human donor with non-small cell lung cancer. Material for sequencing was lung tumor tissue. The CDR3 coding sequence is TGTGCCAGCAGCGCCCCAGGGACTAGCTTCTACAATGAGCAGTTCTTC. It yields the protein CASSAPGTSFYNEQFF.